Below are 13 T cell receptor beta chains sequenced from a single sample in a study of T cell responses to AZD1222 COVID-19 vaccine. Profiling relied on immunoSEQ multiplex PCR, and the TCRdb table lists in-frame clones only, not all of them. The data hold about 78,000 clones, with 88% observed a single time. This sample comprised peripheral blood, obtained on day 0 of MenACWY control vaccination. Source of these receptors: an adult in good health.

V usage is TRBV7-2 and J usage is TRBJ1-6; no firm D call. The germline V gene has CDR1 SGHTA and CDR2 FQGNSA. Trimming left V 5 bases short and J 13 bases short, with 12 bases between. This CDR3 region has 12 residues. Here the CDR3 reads CASSRDIPPLHF. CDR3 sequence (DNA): TGTGCCAGCAGCCGTGACATCCCCCCCCTCCACTTT. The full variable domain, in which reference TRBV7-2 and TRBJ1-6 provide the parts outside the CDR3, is GAGVSQSPSNKVTEKGKDVELRCDPISGHTALYWYRQSLGQGLEFLIYFQGNSAPDKSGLPSDRFSAERTGGSVSTLTIQRTQQEDSAVYLCASSRDIPPLHFGNGTRLTVT.

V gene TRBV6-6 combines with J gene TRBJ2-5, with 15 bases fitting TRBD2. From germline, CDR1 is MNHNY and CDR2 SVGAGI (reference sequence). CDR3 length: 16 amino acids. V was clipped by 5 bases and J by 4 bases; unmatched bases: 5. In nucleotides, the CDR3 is TGTGCCAGCAGTCGAGGACTAGCGGGGGGGCCAGAGACCCAGTACTTC. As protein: CASSRGLAGGPETQYF.

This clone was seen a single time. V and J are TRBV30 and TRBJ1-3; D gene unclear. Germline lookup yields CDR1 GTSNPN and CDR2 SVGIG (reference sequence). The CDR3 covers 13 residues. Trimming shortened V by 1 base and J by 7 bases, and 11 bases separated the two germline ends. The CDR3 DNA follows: TGTGCCTGGAGTGGAACCTCTTTTAACACCATATATTTT. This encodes CAWSGTSFNTIYF.

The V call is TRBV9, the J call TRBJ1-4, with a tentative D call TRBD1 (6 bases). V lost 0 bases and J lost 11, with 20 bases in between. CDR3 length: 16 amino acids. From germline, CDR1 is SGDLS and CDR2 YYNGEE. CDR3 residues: CASSVDSPTGFEKLFF. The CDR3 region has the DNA TGTGCCAGCAGCGTAGATAGCCCCACAGGGTTTGAGAAACTGTTTTTT.

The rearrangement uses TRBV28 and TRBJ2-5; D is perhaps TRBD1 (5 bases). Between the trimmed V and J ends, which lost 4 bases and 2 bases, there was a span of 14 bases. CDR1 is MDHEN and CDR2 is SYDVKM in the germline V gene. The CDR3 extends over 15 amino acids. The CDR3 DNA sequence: TGTGCCAGCAGTTCAGTGACAGTGATACAAGAGACCCAGTACTTC. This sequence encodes CASSSVTVIQETQYF.

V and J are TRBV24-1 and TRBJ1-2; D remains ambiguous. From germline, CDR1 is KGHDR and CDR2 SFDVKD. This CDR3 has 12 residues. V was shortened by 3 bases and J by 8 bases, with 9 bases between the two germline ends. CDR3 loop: CATSDPLQGYTF. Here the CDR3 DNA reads TGTGCCACCAGTGATCCCCTCCAGGGCTACACCTTC.

The CDR3 protein is CASSFTSGGDNEQFF. The CDR3 coding sequence is TGTGCCAGCAGCTTTACTAGCGGGGGGGACAATGAGCAGTTCTTC. V is TRBV5-4 and J is TRBJ2-1, with 13 bases identical to TRBD2. The CDR3 extends over 15 amino acids. CDR1 and CDR2 from the germline V gene are SGHNT and YYREEE (reference sequence). V lost 2 bases to trimming and J lost 5 bases; unmatched junction nucleotides: 1.

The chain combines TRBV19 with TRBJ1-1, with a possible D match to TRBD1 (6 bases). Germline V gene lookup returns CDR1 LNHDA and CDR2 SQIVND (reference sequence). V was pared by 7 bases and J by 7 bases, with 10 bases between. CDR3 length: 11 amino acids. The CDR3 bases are TGTGCCAGTACGGAGGACAGTGAAGCTTTCTTT. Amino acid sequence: CASTEDSEAFF. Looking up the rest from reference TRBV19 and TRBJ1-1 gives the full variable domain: DGGITQSPKYLFRKEGQNVTLSCEQNLNHDAMYWYRQDPGQGLRLIYYSQIVNDFQKGDIAEGYSVSREKKESFPLTVTSAQKNPTAFYLCASTEDSEAFFGQGTRLTVV.

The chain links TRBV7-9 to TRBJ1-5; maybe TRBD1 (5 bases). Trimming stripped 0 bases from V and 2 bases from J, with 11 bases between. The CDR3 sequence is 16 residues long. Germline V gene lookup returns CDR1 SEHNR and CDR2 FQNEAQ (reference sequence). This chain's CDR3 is CASSLAVGHRNQPQHF. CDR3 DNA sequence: TGTGCCAGCAGCTTAGCGGTCGGACACCGCAATCAGCCCCAGCATTTT.

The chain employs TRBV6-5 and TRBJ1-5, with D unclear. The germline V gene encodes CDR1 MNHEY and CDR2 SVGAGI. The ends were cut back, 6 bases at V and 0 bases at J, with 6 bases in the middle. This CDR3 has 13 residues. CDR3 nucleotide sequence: TGTGCCAGCAGAAGCAGTAGCAATCAGCCCCAGCATTTT. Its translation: CASRSSSNQPQHF.

The CDR3 loop is CASSFYEGGEQYF. The CDR3 coding sequence is TGTGCCAGCAGCTTCTACGAAGGGGGCGAGCAGTACTTC. The chain combines TRBV7-2 with TRBJ2-7; a possible D gene is TRBD1 (6 bases). Germline CDR1 and CDR2: SGHTA and FQGNSA. Trimming stripped 3 bases from V and 6 bases from J, with 12 bases between. The CDR3 is made up of 13 amino acids.

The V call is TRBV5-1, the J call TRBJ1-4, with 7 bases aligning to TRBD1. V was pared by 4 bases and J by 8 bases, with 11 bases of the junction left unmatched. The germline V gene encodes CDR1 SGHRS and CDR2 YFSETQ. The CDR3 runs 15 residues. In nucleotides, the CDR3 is TGCGCCAGCAGCGGCGACAGGGAACGGCCCGAAAAACTGTTTTTT. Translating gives CASSGDRERPEKLFF.

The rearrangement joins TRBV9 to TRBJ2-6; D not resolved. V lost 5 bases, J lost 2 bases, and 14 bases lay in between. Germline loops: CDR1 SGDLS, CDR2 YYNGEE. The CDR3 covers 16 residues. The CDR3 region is CASSDQRYPGANVLTF. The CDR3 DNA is TGTGCCAGCAGTGATCAGAGGTACCCTGGGGCCAACGTCCTGACTTTC.